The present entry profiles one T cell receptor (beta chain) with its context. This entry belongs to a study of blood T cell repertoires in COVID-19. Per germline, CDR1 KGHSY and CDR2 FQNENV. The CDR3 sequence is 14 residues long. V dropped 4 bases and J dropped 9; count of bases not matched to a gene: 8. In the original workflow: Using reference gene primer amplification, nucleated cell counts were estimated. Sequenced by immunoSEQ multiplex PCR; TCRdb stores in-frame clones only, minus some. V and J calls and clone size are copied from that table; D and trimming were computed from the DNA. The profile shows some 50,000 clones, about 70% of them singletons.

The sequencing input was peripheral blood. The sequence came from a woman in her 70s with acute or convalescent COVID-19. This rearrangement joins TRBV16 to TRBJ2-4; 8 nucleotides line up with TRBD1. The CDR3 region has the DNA TGTGCCAGCAGCCTTAGAGGACAGGGTGGCATTCAGTACTTC. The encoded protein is CASSLRGQGGIQYF.